This T cell receptor (beta chain) is from a study of regulatory T cells in long-lasting Graves disease (dated by TCRdb to the early 2020s). Background for the entire study: Patients with newly diagnosed Graves' disease had been on antithyroid drugs for under 3 months. A total of about 33 samples underwent TCR sequencing: around 13 from persistent and some 20 from newly diagnosed Graves' disease patients. Peripheral blood TCR sequencing and RNA sequencing compared persistent Graves' disease patients with newly diagnosed Graves' disease patients. The study took place in China and was registered as a clinical trial. Broader findings and caveats from the paper: Preferential use of TRBV28, TRBJ1-2 and TRBJ2-5 was observed in persistent disease, whereas TRBV20-1 and TRBJ2-1 were favored in newly diagnosed disease. Persistent patients shared more public clonotypes among themselves (fewer than 3,000) than newly diagnosed patients did (about 970). Sequencing and analysis were limited to the TCR beta chain. Peripheral blood alone was examined, since thyroid tissue, which constituted the primary lesion, could not be accessed. As a limitation, the authors acknowledged that the small sample size may reduce accuracy. Compared with newly diagnosed patients, persistent Graves' disease patients had lower TCR Shannon entropy and fewer highly expanded clones, which suggests clonal expansion.

The library was generated by multiplex PCR. Instrument on record: Illumina HiSeq 4000. To build TCR beta libraries, CDR3 regions were amplified by Arm-PCR using iRepertoire HTBI primers. Gel purification was performed on PCR products prior to sequencing. In the paper's pipeline: Gene usage analysis of CDR3 amino acid clonotypes relied on the approximately 60 TRBV and around 13 TRBJ segments identified across samples. Filtered high-quality paired reads were merged into contigs using COPE and FqMerger. Contigs were aligned with BLAST to IMGT TRBV, TRBD and TRBJ reference genes, and CDR3 was defined per IMGT. Any clonotype with a frequency above 0.1% was counted as a highly expanded clone. Shannon entropy was used to measure repertoire diversity, and the Gini coefficient was used to measure V-J evenness. Clonotypes shared by more than one individual were considered public. TCRdb passed the public sequencing reads through fastp at Q25 and MiXCR, retaining productive beta sequences. Each entry is one CDR3 protein sequence, shown with its most common DNA and genes. For this entry, the V and J calls and clone size follow TCRdb and not the study's own pipeline. This sample comprises 400,000 to 500,000 distinct CDR3 sequences, about a sixth of them detected only once. Of the sample, about 11% is held by the ten largest clones.

Trimming costs V 0 bases and J 6 bases, and their ends lie 11 bases apart. Looking up the germline V gene (reference sequence) yields CDR1 PRHDT and CDR2 FYEKMQ. The CDR3 covers 14 residues, taking in both the cysteine and the phenylalanine. Of the read, only the CDR3 DNA is kept; its 42 bases are in frame from base 1. On this clonotype: The specificity of this receptor is unknown. The sample holds no much larger clone one base away, and base qualities are not on file.

Explained via the paper, the time point label denotes: newly diagnosed GD, antithyroid drugs for less than 3 months. For both TCR sequencing and RNA sequencing, RNA was extracted from PBMCs using TRIzol. Graves' disease was diagnosed according to American Thyroid Association guidelines. Patients were recruited from an endocrinology department in Xi'an, China. Each patient gave approximately 9.7 milliliters of peripheral blood, collected in an EDTA anticoagulant tube. PBMCs were isolated by Ficoll Paque Plus density gradient separation without further T cell sorting. An Agilent 2100 Bioanalyzer and agarose gel were used to assess RNA quality, and a NanoDrop 2000 was used to measure RNA concentration. This sample also belongs to another study, concerning T cells in Graves' hyperthyroidism and ophthalmopathy. As that second paper reports: Stable Graves' hyperthyroidism was defined as no progression to ophthalmopathy during 18 months of follow-up. The hyperthyroidism patients were between 18 and 65 years old and newly diagnosed, with a disease duration of less than 2 months. Exclusion was applied to patients with uncontrolled infections, other autoimmune diseases, pregnancy or lactation. Clinical symptoms, serum thyroxine and TRAb, thyroid ultrasound, and orbital computed tomography formed the basis for the diagnoses. For the first round of RT-PCR on the TCR CDR3, the HTBI primer set was used together with the Qiagen OneStep RT-PCR kit. Most expanded thyroid clonotypes (frequency above 0.001) were also detected in blood, suggesting blood repertoires may reflect thyroid immune responses. A 13 V-J signature model separated ophthalmopathy from stable hyperthyroidism, with around 88% sensitivity and 81.08% specificity in cross-validation and 80%/75% in testing. In validation, the model predicted progression to ophthalmopathy a median of about 6 months before onset, with around 70% sensitivity and about 75% specificity. To identify TCR V-J signatures that set the groups apart, the researchers used a discovery cohort of 100 patients, made up of under 50 with Graves' ophthalmopathy and approximately 57 with stable Graves' hyperthyroidism. Prospective prediction of ophthalmopathy was tested in an independent validation cohort consisting of roughly 19 hyperthyroidism patients and about 17 patients who later progressed to ophthalmopathy. For training and testing, the 110 or so patients in the discovery cohort were randomly divided in a 7:3 ratio. The study also compared thyroid tissue and blood T-cell repertoires from more than five Graves' hyperthyroidism patients. Following sampling, methimazole starting at 30 mg daily was given to hyperthyroidism patients, and high-dose intravenous methylprednisolone was given to ophthalmopathy patients. The libraries were constructed in a second round of multiplex PCR and then size-selected and purified. Paired-end sequencing of the libraries was performed with 100 bp reads on an Illumina HiSeq2000. SOAPnuke was used to process the raw data, removing reads that contained adapters or uncalled bases, had a mean Phred below 15, or lacked an exact match to the constant primer or identifier. High-quality paired reads were merged with COPE v1.2.5, and unique nucleotide sequences were defined as clonotypes. MiTCR v1.1 was used to align the clonotypes against IMGT TRBV, TRBD and TRBJ reference segments. The analysis was restricted to V-J combinations with a frequency above 0.0001, which together covered about 99% of the repertoires. The TCS score was defined as the ratio of F50 (clonal expansion) to E x V (chaos), calculated using BLOSUM62-based TCRdist between CDR3 peptides within each V-J. Welch's t-statistics and random forest reduced roughly 530 V-J features to roughly 13, which were used in a naive Bayes classifier (R e1071). Sample size was not statistically predetermined, and investigators were not blinded to group allocation. The paper reports TCR Vbeta CDR3 sequencing of 135 peripheral blood samples: under 45 ophthalmopathy, fewer than 80 hyperthyroidism and around 17 progressor patients.

The chain links TRBV13 with TRBJ2-5; 6 matching bases give a weak D call of TRBD1. The origin of this receptor is a woman in her twenties or thirties with Graves disease. Donor details come from another sample of the same person, matched by shared clones. The material was peripheral blood mononuclear cells (PBMCs), obtained at new diagnosis, from a patient treated with antithyroid drugs. CDR3 loop: CASSLGRGSQTQYF. The sequenced DNA is TGTGCCAGCAGCTTAGGAAGGGGGAGTCAGACCCAGTACTTC.